Shown below are 8 T cell receptor beta chains from a single sample sequenced in a study of shared clonotypes between healthy human individuals. Profiling relied on immunoSEQ multiplex PCR, and the TCRdb table lists in-frame clones only, not all of them. This table has under 2,000,000 clones, over 85% appearing once. Terminally differentiated effector memory CD45RA+ cells were excluded from the naive CD8 cells, which were CD45RO-negative and positively selected for CCR7. Material for sequencing was naive CD8+ T cells sorted from blood. Receptors originate from a man aged 18 to 30 in good health.

The table lists this clone with a few counts. The chain combines TRBV23-1 with TRBJ1-6, with TRBD1 identical over 7 bases. TRBV23-1 has ORF status, its function being uncertain. V lost 0 bases and J lost 8; bases outside the gene matches: 4. The CDR3 spans 15 residues. CDR3 nucleotide sequence: TGCGCCAGCAGTCAATCGGGGCAGGGGGATTCACCCCTCCACTTT. This codes for CASSQSGQGDSPLHF.

The genes are TRBV6-5 and TRBJ2-3; 7 bases map to TRBD2. V was pared by 6 bases and J by 4 bases, with 7 bases of the junction left unmatched. The CDR3 length is 14 residues. The germline V gene encodes CDR1 MNHEY and CDR2 SVGAGI. CDR3 DNA: TGTGCCAGCAGCACGGGACTACGGGCAGATACGCAGTATTTT. Encoded protein: CASSTGLRADTQYF.

Here the CDR3 reads CASSPGTPLYEQYF. The CDR3 region has the DNA TGTGCCAGTAGTCCTGGGACTCCGCTCTACGAGCAGTACTTC. This chain links TRBV19 with TRBJ2-7; weak D call: TRBD2 (6 bases). Per germline, CDR1 LNHDA and CDR2 SQIVND (reference sequence). The ends were cut back, 5 bases at V and 3 bases at J, with 14 bases in the middle. There are 14 residues in the CDR3.

CDR3 bases: TGCGCCAGCAGCCATTTACTAGCGGGAGAGACCCAGTACTTC. As protein: CASSHLLAGETQYF. The chain uses TRBV4-3 and TRBJ2-5; 9 nucleotides align to TRBD2. The CDR3 spans 14 residues. The germline V gene has CDR1 LGHNA and CDR2 YSLEER. Trimming removed 3 bases from V and 4 bases from J; junction bases left unmatched: 3.

The chain combines TRBV9 with TRBJ2-1; a weak D match, TRBD2 (6 bases). CDR3 length: 13 residues. Germline values: CDR1 SGDLS, CDR2 YYNGEE. Trimming cost V 0 bases and J 10 bases, with 11 bases left between them. DNA for the CDR3: TGTGCCAGCAGCGTAGGGGACTCAACGGAGCAGTTCTTC. Amino acid sequence: CASSVGDSTEQFF.

The V and J genes are TRBV5-1 and TRBJ1-1; the D gene is possibly TRBD1 (5 bases). V was pared by 1 base and J by 7 bases, with 17 bases between. This CDR3 has 15 amino acids. CDR1 is SGHRS, CDR2 YFSETQ, per germline. As DNA, the CDR3 is TGCGCCAGCAGCTTGAGCGGGCGGCTGACAGATGAAGCTTTCTTT. Protein product: CASSLSGRLTDEAFF.

V gene TRBV5-1 combines with J gene TRBJ1-1; weak D call: TRBD1 (5 bases). Trimming took 4 bases from V and 6 from J, leaving 10 bases between them. The CDR3 runs 12 residues. Germline V gives CDR1 SGHRS, CDR2 YFSETQ. The CDR3 bases are TGCGCCAGCAGCCCCCAAGGGGCTGAAGCTTTCTTT. Encoded protein: CASSPQGAEAFF.

The CDR3 DNA is TGCGCCAGCAGCCAAGGAACGGCTCCCGAGCAGTACTTC. Protein product: CASSQGTAPEQYF. This rearrangement joins TRBV4-1 to TRBJ2-7; D gene unclear. The V gene's germline CDR1 is MGHRA and CDR2 YSYEKL. The V gene lost 1 base and the J gene lost 6 bases, with 10 bases spanning the gap. CDR3 length: 13 residues.